These T cell receptor beta chains were read from a single sample in a study of graft-versus-host responses after intestinal transplantation. Using immunoSEQ multiplex PCR, the repertoire was profiled, and TCRdb retains in-frame clones only, with some absent. The sample includes roughly 56,000 clones, under 95% of them seen just once. The material sequenced was PBMCs, taken 118 days after intestinal transplantation. The receptor set was obtained from a human patient who received an intestinal transplant, so some T cells may come from the graft donor. CDR3s include the opening cysteine and the closing phenylalanine or tryptophan. D genes are given only for firm matches. Expanded clones are given a class, and other clones once, few, many or no size at all.

J gene: TRBJ2-7; V gene: TRBV5-1; clone size: NA; D gene: NA; CDR3 DNA: TGCGCCAGCAGCGAGGGGGACGGCTACGAGCAGTACTTC; CDR3 protein: CASSEGDGYEQYF
J gene: TRBJ2-2; V gene: TRBV7-8; clone size: NA; D gene: NA; CDR3 DNA: TGTGCCAGCAGCTTTGTGGTCGGGGGTCACACCGGGGAGCTGTTTTTT; CDR3 protein: CASSFVVGGHTGELFF
J gene: TRBJ1-4; V gene: TRBV9; clone size: NA; D gene: NA; CDR3 DNA: TGTGCCAGCAGCGTATATGTTGGAGGGAGTGAAAAACTGTTTTTT; CDR3 protein: CASSVYVGGSEKLFF
J gene: TRBJ1-2; V gene: TRBV19; clone size: NA; D gene: TRBD1; CDR3 DNA: TGTGCCAGTAGCCCCACCCCGGACAGGGGGCCTGGCTACACCTTC; CDR3 protein: CASSPTPDRGPGYTF
J gene: TRBJ2-7; V gene: TRBV4-1; clone size: NA; D gene: TRBD2; CDR3 DNA: TGCGCCAGCAGCCAAGCTGGGCTAGCGGGAGATTTGTCCTACGAGCAGTACTTC; CDR3 protein: CASSQAGLAGDLSYEQYF
J gene: TRBJ1-4; V gene: TRBV7-9; clone size: NA; D gene: NA; CDR3 DNA: TGTGCCAGCAGCTTAGCCTACAGGGCCCGTGAAAAACTGTTTTTT; CDR3 protein: CASSLAYRAREKLFF
J gene: TRBJ2-1; V gene: TRBV19; clone size: NA; D gene: NA; CDR3 DNA: TGTGCCAGTAGTATAATGCCTTCAACCGGCAATGAGCAGTTCTTC; CDR3 protein: CASSIMPSTGNEQFF
J gene: TRBJ2-5; V gene: TRBV9; clone size: NA; D gene: NA; CDR3 DNA: TGTGCCAGCAGCGTGGGGTCAGGAGATCAAGAGACCCAGTACTTC; CDR3 protein: CASSVGSGDQETQYF
J gene: TRBJ2-5; V gene: TRBV5-6; clone size: NA; D gene: NA; CDR3 DNA: TGTGCCAGCAGCTTGGGGTCACAAGAGACCCAGTACTTC; CDR3 protein: CASSLGSQETQYF
J gene: TRBJ2-7; V gene: TRBV5-1; clone size: NA; D gene: TRBD1; CDR3 DNA: TGCGCCAGCAGCTTGGACCCCCCGACAGGGGGAAGCTACGAGCAGTACTTC; CDR3 protein: CASSLDPPTGGSYEQYF
J gene: TRBJ1-2; V gene: TRBV5-1; clone size: NA; D gene: TRBD1; CDR3 DNA: TGCGCCAGCAGCCGACAGGGCCAAGGCTATGGCTACACCTTC; CDR3 protein: CASSRQGQGYGYTF
J gene: TRBJ2-7; V gene: TRBV6-6; clone size: NA; D gene: NA; CDR3 DNA: TGTGCCAGCAGTTACTCGCGGGATAAGTTCTACGAGCAGTACTTC; CDR3 protein: CASSYSRDKFYEQYF
J gene: TRBJ2-5; V gene: TRBV20-1; clone size: NA; D gene: TRBD2; CDR3 DNA: TGCAGTGCTAGCGGGAGGGAGACCCAGTACTTC; CDR3 protein: CSASGRETQYF
J gene: TRBJ2-2; V gene: TRBV29-1; clone size: NA; D gene: TRBD2; CDR3 DNA: TGCAGCGTTCGAAGTCTAGCGGGAGAGTCCGGGGAGCTGTTTTTT; CDR3 protein: CSVRSLAGESGELFF
J gene: TRBJ2-7; V gene: TRBV28; clone size: once; D gene: TRBD1; CDR3 DNA: TGTGCCAGCAGTTCCCGGACAGGGCTGTACGAGCAGTACTTC; CDR3 protein: CASSSRTGLYEQYF
J gene: TRBJ2-5; V gene: TRBV28; clone size: NA; D gene: TRBD2; CDR3 DNA: TGTGCCAGCAGTTTATGGGCCCAGGGAGGGGAGCAGTACTTC; CDR3 protein: CASSLWAQGGEQYF
J gene: TRBJ2-1; V gene: TRBV9; clone size: NA; D gene: NA; CDR3 DNA: TGTGCCAGCAGCGTAGGGTCGAGCTTCAATGAGCAGTTCTTC; CDR3 protein: CASSVGSSFNEQFF
J gene: TRBJ1-2; V gene: TRBV9; clone size: NA; D gene: NA; CDR3 DNA: TGTGCCAGCTCCTCAGGTTTCGGGGTTATCTATGGCTACACCTTC; CDR3 protein: CASSSGFGVIYGYTF
J gene: TRBJ2-6; V gene: TRBV7-2; clone size: NA; D gene: TRBD1; CDR3 DNA: TGTGCCAGCAGCACAGGGGGCTCTGGGGCCAACGTCCTGACTTTC; CDR3 protein: CASSTGGSGANVLTF
J gene: TRBJ1-2; V gene: TRBV18; clone size: NA; D gene: TRBD1; CDR3 DNA: TGTGCCAGCTCACCAGACAGGGGAGTGTATGGCTACACCTTC; CDR3 protein: CASSPDRGVYGYTF
J gene: TRBJ2-2; V gene: TRBV28; clone size: NA; D gene: NA; CDR3 DNA: TGTGCCAGCAGCGATGGAGGAGTGGACACCGGGGAGCTGTTTTTT; CDR3 protein: CASSDGGVDTGELFF
J gene: TRBJ2-5; V gene: TRBV18; clone size: NA; D gene: NA; CDR3 DNA: TGTGCCAGCTCATCCCAAGAGACCCAGTACTTC; CDR3 protein: CASSSQETQYF
J gene: TRBJ2-7; V gene: TRBV2; clone size: NA; D gene: NA; CDR3 DNA: TGTGCCAGCAGTGAAAGGACAGCTGCTGGGTCCGAGCAGTACTTC; CDR3 protein: CASSERTAAGSEQYF
J gene: TRBJ1-1; V gene: TRBV7-9; clone size: NA; D gene: NA; CDR3 DNA: TGTGCCAGCAGAGTACTGGGGGAAGGTGAAGAAGCTTTCTTT; CDR3 protein: CASRVLGEGEEAFF
J gene: TRBJ2-2; V gene: TRBV9; clone size: NA; D gene: TRBD1; CDR3 DNA: TGTGCCAGCAGCGTAGACCCTCTAGGGGGCCGGAACACCGGGGAGCTGTTTTTT; CDR3 protein: CASSVDPLGGRNTGELFF